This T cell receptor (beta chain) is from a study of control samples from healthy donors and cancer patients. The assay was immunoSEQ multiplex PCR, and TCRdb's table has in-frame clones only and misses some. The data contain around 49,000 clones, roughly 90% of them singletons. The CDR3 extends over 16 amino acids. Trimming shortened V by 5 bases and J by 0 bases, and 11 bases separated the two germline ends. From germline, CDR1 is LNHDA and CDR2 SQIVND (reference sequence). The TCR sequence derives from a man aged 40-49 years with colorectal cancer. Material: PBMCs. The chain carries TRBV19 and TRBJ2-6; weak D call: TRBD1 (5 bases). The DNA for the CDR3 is TGTGCCAGTAGTCCCAGACAGATCTCTGGGGCCAACGTCCTGACTTTC. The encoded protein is CASSPRQISGANVLTF. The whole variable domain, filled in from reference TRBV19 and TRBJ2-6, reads DGGITQSPKYLFRKEGQNVTLSCEQNLNHDAMYWYRQDPGQGLRLIYYSQIVNDFQKGDIAEGYSVSREKKESFPLTVTSAQKNPTAFYLCASSPRQISGANVLTFGAGSRLTVL.